This passage covers 6 T cell receptor beta chains from one sample sequenced in a study of blood T cell repertoires in COVID-19. The repertoire was sequenced with immunoSEQ multiplex PCR; TCRdb's copy has only in-frame clones and lacks some. The profile covers some 300,000 clones, with about 87% appearing a single time and just under 6.5% taken by the ten largest. Sequenced material: peripheral blood. The origin of the receptors is a woman aged 50 to 60 with COVID-19, enrolled during active disease.

The rearrangement joins TRBV30 to TRBJ2-1; TRBD2 agrees at 11 bases. This CDR3 comprises 17 residues. Trimming took 2 bases from V and 2 from J; bases not matched to a gene: 8. The germline V gene encodes CDR1 GTSNPN and CDR2 SVGIG (reference sequence). This CDR3 reads CAWSPFPGLAAYNEQFF. The CDR3 DNA reads TGTGCCTGGAGTCCATTTCCGGGACTAGCGGCCTACAATGAGCAGTTCTTC.

The rearrangement joins TRBV9 to TRBJ1-4; unclear D gene. CDR1 and CDR2 (germline): SGDLS, YYNGEE. Trimming removed 2 bases from V and 8 bases from J, with 19 bases in between. The CDR3 contains 16 residues. CDR3 loop: CASSVGSKPSGEKLFF. The CDR3 DNA reads TGTGCCAGCAGCGTCGGGTCCAAACCTTCTGGGGAAAAACTGTTTTTT.

This CDR3 reads CASSPQGQSLTGNTIYF. In DNA form, the CDR3 reads TGTGCCAGCTCACCTCAGGGACAGTCCTTAACTGGAAACACCATATATTTT. V and J are TRBV18 and TRBJ1-3, with 7 bases identical to TRBD1. J was trimmed by 2 bases and V by 3 bases; bases with no gene match: 10. Germline V gene data show CDR1 as KGHSH and CDR2 as LQKENI. The CDR3 is 17 residues long.

The rearrangement uses TRBV28 and TRBJ2-7; 9 bases agree with TRBD1. CDR1 and CDR2 (germline): MDHEN, SYDVKM. The CDR3 is 20 residues long. V gave up 5 bases and J gave up 3 bases; unmatched junction bases: 23. The CDR3 region is CASSTYRGPAKAGGVYEQYF. DNA for the CDR3: TGTGCCAGCAGTACCTACAGGGGGCCGGCCAAGGCTGGGGGCGTCTACGAGCAGTACTTC.

The CDR3 here is CASFPGDHSGANVLTF. CDR3 bases: TGCGCCAGCTTCCCCGGGGATCACTCTGGGGCCAACGTCCTGACTTTC. The chain links TRBV5-1 to TRBJ2-6, with D perhaps TRBD2 (5 bases). The germline V and J ends were trimmed by 7 bases and 0 bases, with 14 bases remaining between them. CDR3 length equals 16 residues. CDR1 SGHRS and CDR2 YFSETQ come from the germline V gene.

The chain combines TRBV7-2 with TRBJ2-7; 7 positions agree with TRBD1. V dropped 8 bases and J dropped 3; count of bases not matched to a gene: 7. This CDR3 spans 13 amino acids. Per the germline V gene, CDR1 is SGHTA and CDR2 is FQGNSA. This CDR3 is CASSRDRDYEQYF. The CDR3 DNA follows: TGTGCCAGCTCCCGGGACAGAGACTACGAGCAGTACTTC.